This TCR beta chain comes out of a study of cytomegalovirus exposure and HLA in healthy donors. PCR primers comprised 60 Vbeta and 13 Jbeta primers. TCRdb's table, derived via immunoSEQ multiplex PCR, lists solely in-frame clones and lacks some. This sample has about 190,000 clones, with more than 65% found just once. This CDR3 is built from 12 residues. Germline V lookup: CDR1 MNHNS, CDR2 SASEGT. V lost 3 bases and J 4 bases, leaving 7 bases between the germline ends. Sequencing was done on a sample of PBMCs. V usage is TRBV6-1 and J usage is TRBJ2-7; D call uncertain. This receptor was identified in a man aged 50 or older in good health and CMV-seronegative. In nucleotides, the CDR3 is TGTGCCAGCAGTGATCAGGATTACGAGCAGTACTTC. Translating gives CASSDQDYEQYF.